The clone carrying this T cell receptor beta chain was counted once. The antigen remains undetermined. The data were produced by immunoSEQ multiplex PCR, yet TCRdb's version contains in-frame clones alone and is incomplete. The top ten hold roughly 0.88% of the sample, which has around 300,000 clones, 88% seen once. The source of the sample is a study of cytomegalovirus exposure and HLA in healthy donors. Study information: Later, an analysis reported that the 95 to 150 validation repertoires had used the same platform as the approximately 690 first-cohort repertoires. Study-wide results and limits: Using the classifier, cytomegalovirus status was reportedly diagnosed with high specificity and sensitivity. The listing of some 170 TCR beta chains classed them as cytomegalovirus-associated. Rarity held for most TCR sequences, but there were some public TCRs that occurred in many donors.

Germline CDR1 SGHTA, CDR2 FQGNSA. Losses at the gene ends were 5 bases for V and 4 bases for J; bases not matched to a gene: 5. This CDR3 is 14 amino acids long. The rearrangement uses TRBV7-2 and TRBJ1-5, with 7 nucleotides matching TRBD1. The clonotype comes from a man aged 25 to 45 in good health and CMV-seronegative. The sample comprised PBMCs. Written as DNA, the CDR3 is TGTGCCAGCAGCACCGGGACAGCTAATCAGCCCCAGCATTTT. This translates into CASSTGTANQPQHF. The entire variable domain, with the rest obtained from reference TRBV7-2 and TRBJ1-5, is as follows: GAGVSQSPSNKVTEKGKDVELRCDPISGHTALYWYRQSLGQGLEFLIYFQGNSAPDKSGLPSDRFSAERTGGSVSTLTIQRTQQEDSAVYLCASSTGTANQPQHFGDGTRLSIL.